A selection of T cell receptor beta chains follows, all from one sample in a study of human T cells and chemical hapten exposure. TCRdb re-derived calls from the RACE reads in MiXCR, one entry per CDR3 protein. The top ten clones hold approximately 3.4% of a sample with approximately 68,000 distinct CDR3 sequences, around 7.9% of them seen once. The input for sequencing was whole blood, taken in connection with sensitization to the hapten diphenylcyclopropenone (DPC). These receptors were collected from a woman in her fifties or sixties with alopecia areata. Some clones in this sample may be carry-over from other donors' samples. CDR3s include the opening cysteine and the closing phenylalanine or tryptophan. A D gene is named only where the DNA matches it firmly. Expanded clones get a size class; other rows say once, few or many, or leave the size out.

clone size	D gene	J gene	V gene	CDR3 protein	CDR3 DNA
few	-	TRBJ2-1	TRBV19	CASSIIRRDSKDNEQFF	TGTGCCAGTAGTATTATAAGGCGGGACTCCAAGGACAATGAGCAGTTCTTC
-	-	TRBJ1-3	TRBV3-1	CASSQERGGIGNTIYF	TGTGCCAGCAGCCAAGAGAGGGGGGGAATTGGAAACACCATATATTTT
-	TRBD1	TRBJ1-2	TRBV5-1	CASSLADIQGRGGYTF	TGCGCCAGCAGCTTGGCGGATATACAGGGGAGAGGGGGCTACACCTTC
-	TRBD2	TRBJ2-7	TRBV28	CASGGLAGSSYEQYF	TGTGCCAGTGGGGGACTAGCGGGCTCTTCCTACGAGCAGTACTTC
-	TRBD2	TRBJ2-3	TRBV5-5	CASRAGLADGTDTQYF	TGTGCCAGCAGGGCGGGACTAGCGGACGGCACAGATACGCAGTATTTT
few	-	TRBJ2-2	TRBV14	CASSYLDNTGELFF	TGTGCCAGCAGCTATCTGGACAACACCGGGGAGCTGTTTTTT
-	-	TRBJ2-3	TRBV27	CASSLMLATRDTQYF	TGTGCCAGCAGTTTAATGTTAGCGACTCGGGATACGCAGTATTTT
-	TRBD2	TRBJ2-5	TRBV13	CASRLATQETQYF	TGTGCCAGTAGACTAGCAACCCAAGAGACCCAGTACTTC
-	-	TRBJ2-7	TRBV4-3	CASSQEAGATYEQYF	TGCGCCAGCAGCCAAGAAGCAGGGGCCACCTACGAGCAGTACTTC
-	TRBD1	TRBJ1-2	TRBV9	CASSVTGTYGYTF	TGTGCCAGCAGCGTGACAGGGACCTATGGCTACACCTTC
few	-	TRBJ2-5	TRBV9	CASSVGGETQYF	TGTGCCAGCAGCGTAGGAGGGGAGACCCAGTACTTC
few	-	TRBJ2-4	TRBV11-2	CASSSLPGSQNIQYF	TGTGCCAGCAGCTCGCTACCAGGCAGTCAAAACATTCAGTACTTC
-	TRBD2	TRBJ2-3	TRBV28	CASSLASGSHTQYF	TGTGCCAGCAGTTTAGCTAGCGGGAGCCATACGCAGTATTTT
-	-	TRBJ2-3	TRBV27	CASQDSSTDTQYF	TGTGCCAGCCAGGACAGTAGCACAGATACGCAGTATTTT
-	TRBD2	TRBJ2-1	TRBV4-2	CASSQDPTSGYNEQFF	TGTGCCAGCAGCCAAGACCCGACTAGCGGGTACAATGAGCAGTTCTTC
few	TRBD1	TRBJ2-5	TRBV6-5	CASRITGQDQETQYF	TGTGCCAGCAGAATCACTGGACAGGATCAAGAGACCCAGTACTTC
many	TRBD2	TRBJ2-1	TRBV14	CASSLPGLAGVNEQFF	TGTGCCAGCAGCCTACCGGGACTAGCGGGAGTCAATGAGCAGTTCTTC
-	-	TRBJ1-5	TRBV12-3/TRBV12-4	CASSLISGPRNQPQHF	TGTGCCAGCAGCCTCATCTCCGGACCCCGAAATCAGCCCCAGCATTTT
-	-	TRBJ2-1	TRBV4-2	CASSQVEVWGSYNEQFF	TGTGCCAGCAGCCAAGTCGAAGTTTGGGGCTCCTACAATGAGCAGTTCTTC
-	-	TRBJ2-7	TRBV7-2	CASSLQAAEQYF	TGTGCCAGCAGCTTACAGGCCGCCGAGCAGTACTTC
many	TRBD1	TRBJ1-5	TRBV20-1	CSADQGGFGNQPQHF	TGCAGTGCTGATCAGGGGGGATTCGGCAATCAGCCCCAGCATTTT
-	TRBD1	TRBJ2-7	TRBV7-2	CASSHRTGGYEQYF	TGTGCCAGCAGCCATAGAACAGGGGGGTACGAGCAGTACTTC
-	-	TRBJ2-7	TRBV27	CASSQAGTYTEQYF	TGTGCCAGCAGTCAGGCCGGAACGTACACCGAGCAGTACTTC
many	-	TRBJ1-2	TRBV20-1	CSASQGVTYGYTF	TGCAGTGCTAGCCAGGGTGTTACCTATGGCTACACCTTC
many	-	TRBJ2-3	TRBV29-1	CSVGRRGREKDTQYF	TGCAGCGTTGGTCGTCGGGGCAGGGAGAAAGATACGCAGTATTTT
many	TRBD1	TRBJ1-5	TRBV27	CASKQGQGNQPQHF	TGTGCCAGCAAGCAGGGACAGGGGAATCAGCCCCAGCATTTT
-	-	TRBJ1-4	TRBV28	CASSLITTTNEKLFF	TGTGCCAGCAGTTTAATCACAACAACTAATGAAAAACTGTTTTTT
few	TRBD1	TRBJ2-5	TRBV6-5	CASSYSTGRQETQYF	TGTGCCAGCAGTTACTCGACAGGGCGCCAAGAGACCCAGTACTTC
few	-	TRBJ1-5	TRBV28	CASSFPGSVGNQPQHF	TGTGCCAGCAGTTTCCCAGGAAGCGTCGGCAATCAGCCCCAGCATTTT
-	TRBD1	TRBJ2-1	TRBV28	CASTGTGGYEQFF	TGTGCCAGCACCGGGACAGGGGGCTATGAGCAGTTCTTC
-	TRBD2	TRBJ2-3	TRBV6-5	CASSVSSGSSQYF	TGTGCCAGCAGTGTTTCTAGCGGGAGTTCGCAGTATTTT